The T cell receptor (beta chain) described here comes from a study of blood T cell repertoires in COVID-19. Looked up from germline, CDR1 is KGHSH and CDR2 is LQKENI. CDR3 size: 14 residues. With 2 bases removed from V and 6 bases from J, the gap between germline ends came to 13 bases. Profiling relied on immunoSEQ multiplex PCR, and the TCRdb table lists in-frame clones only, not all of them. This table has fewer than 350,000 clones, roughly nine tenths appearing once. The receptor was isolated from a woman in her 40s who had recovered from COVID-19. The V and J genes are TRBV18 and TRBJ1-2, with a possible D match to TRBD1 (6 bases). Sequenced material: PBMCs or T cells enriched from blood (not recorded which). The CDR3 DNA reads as TGTGCCAGCTCACCATATTGGGGGGGCGATGGCTACACCTTC. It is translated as CASSPYWGGDGYTF.